What follows are 13 T cell receptor beta chains derived from one specimen sequenced in a study of regulatory T cells in long-lasting Graves disease. Time point meaning: persistent/refractory GD, antithyroid drugs over 5 years with positive TRAb. RNA extracted from PBMCs served as the sequencing template. Both iRepertoire HTBI primers and Arm-PCR of CDR3 regions were used to build the TCR beta libraries. TCRdb called the multiplex PCR reads again in MiXCR, with one record for every CDR3 protein. The sample records a few hundred thousand distinct CDR3 sequences, approximately 23% being singletons. The sample consisted of peripheral blood mononuclear cells (PBMCs), taken when the disease was refractory, from a patient treated with antithyroid drugs. These receptors were collected from a woman aged 40 to 55 with Graves disease.

The chain recombines TRBV7-9 with TRBJ1-1; no definite D call. Germline V CDR1 and CDR2: SEHNR, FQNEAQ (reference sequence). The V end was cut by 1 base, the J end by 7 bases, with 4 bases between. The CDR3 runs 11 residues. CDR3 loop: CASSLEGEAFF. For the CDR3, the DNA is TGTGCCAGCAGCTTAGAGGGTGAAGCTTTCTTT.

This sequence joins TRBV7-9 and TRBJ2-7; D tentatively fits TRBD1 or TRBD2 (5 bases each). Trimming shortened V by 3 bases and J by 5 bases, and 11 bases separated the two germline ends. From germline, CDR1 is SEHNR and CDR2 FQNEAQ (reference sequence). The CDR3 sequence is 13 residues long. In DNA form, the CDR3 reads TGTGCCAGCAGCTTCCCGGGACGGGACGAGCAGTACTTC. Its protein is CASSFPGRDEQYF.

This clonotype was detected many times. The chain carries TRBV19 and TRBJ1-5; D remains unclear. CDR1 and CDR2 from the germline V gene are LNHDA and SQIVND (reference sequence). The V end lost 8 bases, the J end lost 0 bases, and 11 bases lay between the germline ends. The CDR3 has 14 residues. CDR3 bases: TGTGCCAGTCAGAGGCATGATAGCAATCAGCCCCAGCATTTT. Protein product: CASQRHDSNQPQHF.

This clonotype was detected a few times. The chain recombines TRBV7-8 with TRBJ2-4; the match to TRBD2 covers 11 bases. CDR1 and CDR2 from the germline V gene are SGHVS and FQNEAQ. This CDR3 contains 20 residues. V was clipped by 3 bases and J by 0 bases; unmatched bases: 13. The CDR3 reads CASSLQRTSGRFLAKNIQYF. CDR3 sequence (DNA): TGTGCCAGCAGCTTGCAGAGAACTAGCGGGAGATTCCTAGCCAAAAACATTCAGTACTTC.

This clonotype was detected only a few times. The CDR3 DNA sequence: TGCGCCACCAGAGAAGTGGACACGTCCTACGAGCAGTACTTC. It specifies CATREVDTSYEQYF. V gene TRBV5-1 combines with J gene TRBJ2-7, with D possibly being TRBD1 (5 bases). Trimming stripped 9 bases from V and 1 base from J, with 17 bases between. The CDR3 is made up of 14 amino acids. Germline V CDR1 and CDR2: SGHRS, YFSETQ.

The V gene is TRBV15, the J gene TRBJ1-3, with TRBD1 as a possible D gene (5 bases). The V gene's germline CDR1 is LNHNV and CDR2 YYDKDF (reference sequence). The CDR3 totals 16 residues. V lost 3 bases, J lost 2 bases, and 14 bases lay in between. Here the CDR3 reads CATSSKITGPGNTIYF. The DNA of the CDR3 is TGTGCCACCAGCAGCAAAATAACAGGCCCTGGAAACACCATATATTTT.

Ten or more counts support this clonotype. The J gene is TRBJ1-4, the V gene TRBV10-3; TRBD1 might be the D (6 bases). Trimming left V 8 bases short and J 0 bases short, with 10 bases between. Per the germline V gene, CDR1 is ENHRY and CDR2 is SYGVKD. There are 14 residues in the CDR3. The CDR3 DNA is TGTGCCATCTCGAGGACAGCAACTAATGAAAAACTGTTTTTT. As protein: CAISRTATNEKLFF.

This clonotype was seen a handful of times. The chain carries TRBV11-2 and TRBJ1-5; a possible D gene is TRBD1 (5 bases). This CDR3 is built from 15 residues. Trimming removed 5 bases at V and 6 bases at J, with 17 bases between. Germline CDR1 is SGHAT and CDR2 is FQNNGV. CDR3 amino acids: CASSPGQGEFQPQHF. CDR3 nucleotide sequence: TGTGCCAGCAGCCCCGGCCAAGGGGAGTTTCAGCCCCAGCATTTT.

V gene TRBV28 combines with J gene TRBJ2-3; D is uncertain. The CDR3 spans 13 residues. In germline, CDR1 is MDHEN, CDR2 SYDVKM. Trimming took 5 bases from V and 8 from J, leaving 14 bases between them. The CDR3, as DNA: TGTGCCAGCAGTCCCCCTACTTTGCCTACGCAGTATTTT. Translation gives CASSPPTLPTQYF.

This clonotype was counted between two and nine times. The chain recombines TRBV10-2 with TRBJ1-2; D may be TRBD1 (5 bases). Germline CDR1 WSHSY, CDR2 SAAADI. CDR3 length equals 13 residues. The V and J ends lost 10 bases and 3 bases respectively, with 15 bases between them. The CDR3 region is CATLLREYYGYTF. The CDR3 region has the DNA TGCGCCACCTTACTCAGGGAGTACTATGGCTACACCTTC.

This chain uses TRBV10-3 with TRBJ2-7; no firm D call. V was clipped by 0 bases and J by 6 bases, with 9 bases between them. CDR3 length: 13 residues. The germline V gene encodes CDR1 ENHRY and CDR2 SYGVKD. The CDR3 nucleotides read TGTGCCATCAGTGAGTCAGCCTACGGCGAGCAGTACTTC. Protein sequence: CAISESAYGEQYF.

For this clonotype: Being one base from a much bigger clone, this may be a read error. The V call is TRBV28, the J call TRBJ2-7; 12 positions match TRBD2. Germline CDR1 reads MDHEN; CDR2 reads SYDVKM. The CDR3 totals 13 residues. The CDR3 is CASNLAGGKEQCF. CDR3 sequence (DNA): TGTGCCAGCAACCTAGCGGGAGGGAAAGAGCAGTGCTTC.

The rearrangement links TRBV6-1 to TRBJ2-2; 8 nucleotides align to TRBD2. From germline, CDR1 is MNHNS and CDR2 SASEGT. The CDR3 length is 15 residues. With 6 bases clipped from V and 3 bases from J, the junction kept 6 bases outside the gene matches. This CDR3 reads CASRRGATHTGELFF. The CDR3 DNA sequence: TGTGCCAGCAGGCGGGGGGCAACCCACACCGGGGAGCTGTTTTTT.